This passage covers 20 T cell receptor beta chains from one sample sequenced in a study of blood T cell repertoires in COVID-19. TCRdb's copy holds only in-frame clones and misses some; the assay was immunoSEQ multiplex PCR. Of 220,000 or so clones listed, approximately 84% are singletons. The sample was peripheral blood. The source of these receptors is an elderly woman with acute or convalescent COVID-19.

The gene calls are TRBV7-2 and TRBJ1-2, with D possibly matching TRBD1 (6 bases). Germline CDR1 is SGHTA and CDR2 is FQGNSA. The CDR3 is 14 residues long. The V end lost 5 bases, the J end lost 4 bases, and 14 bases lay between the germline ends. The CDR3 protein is CASSPGRGGYGYTF. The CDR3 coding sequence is TGTGCCAGCAGCCCAGGCCGAGGGGGCTATGGCTACACCTTC.

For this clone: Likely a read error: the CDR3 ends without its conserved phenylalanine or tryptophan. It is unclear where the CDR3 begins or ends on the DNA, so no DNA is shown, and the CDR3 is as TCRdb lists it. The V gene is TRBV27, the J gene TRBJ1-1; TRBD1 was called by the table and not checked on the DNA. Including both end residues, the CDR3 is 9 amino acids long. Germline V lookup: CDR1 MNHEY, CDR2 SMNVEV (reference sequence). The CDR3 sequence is CASSQQGTG.

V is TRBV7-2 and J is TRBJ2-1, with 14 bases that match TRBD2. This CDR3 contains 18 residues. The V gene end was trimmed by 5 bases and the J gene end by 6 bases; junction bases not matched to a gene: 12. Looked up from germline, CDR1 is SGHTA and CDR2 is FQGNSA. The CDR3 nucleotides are TGTGCCAGCAGCCCCCGCGGACTAGCGGGGGGACTCGGCAATGAGCAGTTCTTC. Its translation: CASSPRGLAGGLGNEQFF.

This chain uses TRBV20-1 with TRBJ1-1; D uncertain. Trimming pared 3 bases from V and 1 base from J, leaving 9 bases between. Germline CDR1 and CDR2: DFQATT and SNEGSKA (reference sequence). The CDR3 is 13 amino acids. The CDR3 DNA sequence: TGCAGTGCTAGTGGTCAAAAGAACACTGAAGCTTTCTTT. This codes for CSASGQKNTEAFF.

The CDR3 DNA sequence: TGTGCCAGCAGTTTATCCCGCTGGACTCCTAGCACAGATACGCAGTATTTT. Protein product: CASSLSRWTPSTDTQYF. This chain connects TRBV27 to TRBJ2-3, with D tentatively TRBD2 (5 bases). Per germline, CDR1 MNHEY and CDR2 SMNVEV (reference sequence). V was cut by 0 bases and J by 0 bases, with 13 bases left in between. The CDR3 is made up of 17 amino acids.

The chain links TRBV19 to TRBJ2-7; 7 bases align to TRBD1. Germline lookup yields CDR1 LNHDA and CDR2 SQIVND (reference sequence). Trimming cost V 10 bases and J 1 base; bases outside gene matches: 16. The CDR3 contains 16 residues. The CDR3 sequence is CATKRDGTELSYEQYF. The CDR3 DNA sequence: TGTGCCACGAAAAGAGACGGGACAGAGCTATCCTACGAGCAGTACTTC.

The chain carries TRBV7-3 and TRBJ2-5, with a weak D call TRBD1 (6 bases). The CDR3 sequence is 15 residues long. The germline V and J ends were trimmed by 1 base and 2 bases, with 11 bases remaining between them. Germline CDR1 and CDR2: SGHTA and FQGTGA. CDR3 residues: CASSLRQTGQETQYF. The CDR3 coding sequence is TGTGCCAGCAGCTTAAGGCAGACAGGACAAGAGACCCAGTACTTC.

For the CDR3, the DNA is TGTGCCAGCAGTTGGGACAGGGTGACCTACGAGCAGTACTTC. Its protein is CASSWDRVTYEQYF. This chain joins TRBV2 and TRBJ2-7; TRBD1 matches at 9 bases. The J segment lost 2 bases and the V segment lost 5 bases, leaving 4 bases of the junction unmatched. The CDR3 spans 14 residues. CDR1 SNHLY and CDR2 FYNNEI come from the germline V gene.

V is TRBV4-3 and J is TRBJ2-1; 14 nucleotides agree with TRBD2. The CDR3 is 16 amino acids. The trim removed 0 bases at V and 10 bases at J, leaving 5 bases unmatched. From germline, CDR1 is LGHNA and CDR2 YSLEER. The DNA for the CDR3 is TGCGCCAGCAGCCAAGATAGACTAGCGGGAGGGGGAGAGCAGTTCTTC. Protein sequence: CASSQDRLAGGGEQFF.

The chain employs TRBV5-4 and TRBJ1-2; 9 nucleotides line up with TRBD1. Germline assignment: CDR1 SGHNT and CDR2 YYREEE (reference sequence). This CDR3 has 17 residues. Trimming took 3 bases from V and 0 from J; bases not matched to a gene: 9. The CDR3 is CASSYGQGTLTNYGYTF. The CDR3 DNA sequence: TGTGCCAGCAGCTATGGACAGGGGACCCTAACTAACTATGGCTACACCTTC.

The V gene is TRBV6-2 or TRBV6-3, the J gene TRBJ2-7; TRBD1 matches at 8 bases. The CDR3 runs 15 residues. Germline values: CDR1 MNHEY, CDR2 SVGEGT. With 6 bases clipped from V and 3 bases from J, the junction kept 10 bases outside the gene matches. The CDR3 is CASSSSRTGRYEQYF. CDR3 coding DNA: TGTGCCAGCAGCTCTTCTAGGACAGGGCGCTACGAGCAGTACTTC.

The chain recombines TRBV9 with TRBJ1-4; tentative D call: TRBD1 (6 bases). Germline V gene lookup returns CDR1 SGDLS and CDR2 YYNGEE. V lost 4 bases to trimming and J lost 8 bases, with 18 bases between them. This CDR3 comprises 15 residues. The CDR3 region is CASSPSTGLREKLFF. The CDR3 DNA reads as TGTGCCAGCAGCCCCTCGACAGGTCTGAGAGAAAAACTGTTTTTT. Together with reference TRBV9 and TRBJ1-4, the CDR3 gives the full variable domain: DSGVTQTPKHLITATGQRVTLRCSPRSGDLSVYWYQQSLDQGLQFLIQYYNGEERAKGNILERFSAQQFPDLHSELNLSSLELGDSALYFCASSPSTGLREKLFFGSGTQLSVL.

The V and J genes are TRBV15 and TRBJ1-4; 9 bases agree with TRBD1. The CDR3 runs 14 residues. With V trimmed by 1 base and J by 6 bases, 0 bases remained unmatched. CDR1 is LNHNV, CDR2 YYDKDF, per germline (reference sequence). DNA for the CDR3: TGTGCCACCAGCAGAGGACAGGGGGATGAAAAACTGTTTTTT. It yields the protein CATSRGQGDEKLFF.

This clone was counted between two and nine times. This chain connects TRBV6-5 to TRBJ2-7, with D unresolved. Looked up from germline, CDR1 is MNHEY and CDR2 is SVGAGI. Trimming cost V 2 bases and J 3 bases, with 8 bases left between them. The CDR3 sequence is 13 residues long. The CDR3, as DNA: TGTGCCAGCAGTTACACTCTAGGCTACGAGCAGTACTTC. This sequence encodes CASSYTLGYEQYF.

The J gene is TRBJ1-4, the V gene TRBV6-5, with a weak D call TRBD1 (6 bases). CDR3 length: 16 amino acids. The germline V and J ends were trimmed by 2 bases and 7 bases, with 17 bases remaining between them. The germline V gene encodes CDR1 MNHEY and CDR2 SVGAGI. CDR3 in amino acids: CASSYKDGQGGEKLFF. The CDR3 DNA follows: TGTGCCAGCAGTTACAAAGACGGACAAGGGGGTGAAAAACTGTTTTTT.

The DNA of the CDR3 is TGTGCCAGCAGTTTACCGGACTTGTCCGGAAACATTCAGTACTTC. Translation gives CASSLPDLSGNIQYF. This chain uses TRBV28 with TRBJ2-4; a weak D match, TRBD2 (5 bases). Germline CDR1 and CDR2: MDHEN and SYDVKM. V lost 2 bases and J 6 bases, leaving 14 bases between the germline ends. CDR3 size: 15 residues.

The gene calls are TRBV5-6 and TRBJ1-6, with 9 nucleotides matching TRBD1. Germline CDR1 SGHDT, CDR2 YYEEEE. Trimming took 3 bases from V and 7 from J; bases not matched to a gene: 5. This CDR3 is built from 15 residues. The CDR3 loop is CASSSRDRVNSPLHF. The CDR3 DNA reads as TGTGCCAGCAGCTCCCGGGACAGGGTAAATTCACCCCTCCACTTT.

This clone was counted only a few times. CDR3 in amino acids: CASTASGRGEQYF. In nucleotides, the CDR3 is TGTGCCAGCACCGCTAGCGGGAGAGGCGAGCAGTACTTC. The V call is TRBV28, the J call TRBJ2-7; 10 nucleotides line up with TRBD2. Germline CDR1 reads MDHEN; CDR2 reads SYDVKM. V dropped 7 bases and J dropped 6; count of bases not matched to a gene: 6. The CDR3 consists of 13 residues.

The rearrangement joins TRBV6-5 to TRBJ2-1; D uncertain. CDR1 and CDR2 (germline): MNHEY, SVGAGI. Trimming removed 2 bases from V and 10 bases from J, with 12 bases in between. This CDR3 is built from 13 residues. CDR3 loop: CASSYDIRSEQFF. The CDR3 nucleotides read TGTGCCAGCAGTTACGATATTAGAAGCGAGCAGTTCTTC.

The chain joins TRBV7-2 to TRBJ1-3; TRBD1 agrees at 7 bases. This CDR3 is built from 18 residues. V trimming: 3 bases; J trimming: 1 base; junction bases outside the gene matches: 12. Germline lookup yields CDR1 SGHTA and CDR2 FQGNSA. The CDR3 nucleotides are TGTGCCAGCAGCTTTTATACAGGGGTACGGGCGTCTGGAAACACCATATATTTT. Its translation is CASSFYTGVRASGNTIYF.